The 8 T cell receptor beta chains given below trace back to one sample, sequenced in a study of cytomegalovirus exposure and HLA in healthy donors. With 60 Vbeta and 13 Jbeta primers, the PCR was carried out. Sequenced by immunoSEQ multiplex PCR; TCRdb stores in-frame clones only, minus some. The sample records about 130,000 clones, 70% to 80% being singletons. The sample taken for sequencing was PBMCs. The receptors were sampled from a man aged 25 to 40 in good health and CMV-seronegative.

At least ten counts were recorded for this clone. J is TRBJ2-1 and V is TRBV29-1; tentative D call: TRBD2 (6 bases). CDR3 length: 10 amino acids. The germline CDR1 and CDR2 sequences are SQVTM and ANQGSEA. Trimming removed 5 bases from V and 10 bases from J, with 9 bases in between. Here the CDR3 reads CSVSSGEQFF. The CDR3 DNA reads as TGCAGCGTTTCAAGCGGGGAGCAGTTCTTC.

The chain is built from TRBV5-4 and TRBJ1-2; 10 bases fit TRBD1. Losses at the gene ends were 2 bases for V and 6 bases for J; bases not matched to a gene: 7. Per the germline V gene, CDR1 is SGHNT and CDR2 is YYREEE (reference sequence). CDR3 length equals 15 residues. CDR3 residues: CASSFTGQGLDGYTF. CDR3 nucleotide sequence: TGTGCCAGCAGCTTTACGGGACAGGGGTTGGATGGCTACACCTTC.

This chain connects TRBV7-9 to TRBJ2-5, with D unclear. Looked up from germline, CDR1 is SEHNR and CDR2 is FQNEAQ (reference sequence). The CDR3 is made up of 15 amino acids. Between the trimmed V and J ends, which lost 1 base and 4 bases, there was a span of 13 bases. CDR3 DNA: TGTGCCAGCAGCTTAGAAGCCAGGTTGGGAGAGACCCAGTACTTC. The encoded protein is CASSLEARLGETQYF.

Notes on this clone: One end of the junction does not line up with germline, which may come from a read error. The chain links TRBV7-9 to TRBJ1-1; no firm D call. Germline values: CDR1 SEHNR, CDR2 FQNEAQ (reference sequence). The CDR3 covers 11 residues. CDR3 residues: CSSSLLSSVFF. CDR3 bases: TGTTCCAGCAGCTTATTAAGCTCGGTTTTCTTT.

The V call is TRBV27, the J call TRBJ2-1, with D perhaps TRBD1 (5 bases). V dropped 7 bases and J dropped 4 bases, with 11 bases sitting between them. The germline V gene encodes CDR1 MNHEY and CDR2 SMNVEV (reference sequence). There are 13 residues in the CDR3. DNA of the CDR3: TGTGCCAGCAAGCAGGGATTTTACAATGAGCAGTTCTTC. It specifies CASKQGFYNEQFF.

The V gene is TRBV7-9, the J gene TRBJ2-3; the D is unclear. CDR1 is SEHNR and CDR2 is FQNEAQ in the germline V gene (reference sequence). The CDR3 has 15 amino acids. V gave up 1 base and J gave up 0 bases, with 8 bases separating them. CDR3 sequence: CASSLVVTSTDTQYF. The CDR3 DNA reads as TGTGCCAGCAGCTTAGTCGTTACTAGCACAGATACGCAGTATTTT.

J is TRBJ2-7 and V is TRBV10-1; D call uncertain. The CDR3 sequence is 11 residues long. Trimming pared 7 bases from V and 6 bases from J, leaving 10 bases between. Germline V CDR1 and CDR2: WNHNN, SYGVQD (reference sequence). The CDR3 DNA reads as TGCGCCAGCAATCGGGTTCGCGAGCAGTACTTC. Translated: CASNRVREQYF.

This clone was picked up a small number of times. J is TRBJ1-2 and V is TRBV10-1, with TRBD1 identical over 8 bases. Germline trimming cut 4 bases from V and 7 bases from J; bases unmatched to any gene: 5. CDR1 and CDR2 (germline): WNHNN, SYGVQD (reference sequence). The CDR3 length is 13 residues. CDR3 sequence (DNA): TGCGCCAGCAGTGGGTCAGGGGGCTTTGGCTACACCTTC. Translating it yields CASSGSGGFGYTF.